The entry that follows covers one TCR beta chain sequence. TCRdb passed the RT-PCR reads through MiXCR, listing each CDR3 protein once. The data show roughly 180,000 distinct CDR3 sequences, more than 35% seen once. V lost 5 bases to trimming and J lost 1 base, with 11 bases between them. This CDR3 has 14 residues. Germline CDR1 reads SGHTA; CDR2 reads FQGNSA. This record belongs to a study of patients and donors after allogeneic stem cell transplantation. The source of this sequence is a human donor who was either an allogeneic HSCT recipient or a stem cell or donor lymphocyte infusion donor (not recorded which). It is not recorded whose cells these are; they may come from a transplant donor. What was sequenced was blood, either unsorted or a sorted T cell fraction (not recorded which). The rearrangement links TRBV7-2 to TRBJ1-1, with D hard to call. CDR3 DNA: TGTGCCAGCAGCACAACACAGTGGAACACTGAAGCTTTCTTT. Translated, it gives CASSTTQWNTEAFF.